One sample yielded the 18 T cell receptor beta chains listed below, sequenced in a study of cytomegalovirus exposure and HLA in healthy donors. It was with 60 Vbeta and 13 Jbeta primers that the PCR ran. Repertoires were generated with immunoSEQ multiplex PCR, while TCRdb's copy carries only in-frame clones and drops some. The table shows some 160,000 clones, with about 77% occurring only once. The sequenced sample was PBMCs. The origin of the receptors is a man aged 60-69 years in good health and CMV-seronegative.

This chain uses TRBV30 with TRBJ1-6; D not resolved. The CDR3 covers 15 residues. Germline values: CDR1 GTSNPN, CDR2 SVGIG (reference sequence). Deletions cut 5 bases from V and 5 bases from J, with 16 bases between. In nucleotides, the CDR3 is TGTGCCTGGGGGTTTTACAGCAGCAATAATTCACCCCTCCACTTT. Amino acid sequence: CAWGFYSSNNSPLHF.

The chain uses TRBV19 and TRBJ1-1; 11 nucleotides agree with TRBD1. The CDR3 contains 16 residues. Unmatched junction bases numbered 10, after V lost 5 bases and J lost 5 bases. CDR1 is LNHDA, CDR2 SQIVND, per germline (reference sequence). The CDR3 nucleotides are TGTGCCAGTAGTCAACTGCATGGACAGGGGGCAACTGAAGCTTTCTTT. Its translation: CASSQLHGQGATEAFF.

V and J are TRBV6-5 and TRBJ1-5; no clear D gene. CDR1 MNHEY and CDR2 SVGAGI come from the germline V gene. The CDR3 consists of 13 residues. V was cut by 3 bases and J by 6 bases, with 9 bases left in between. The CDR3: CASSYEVGQPQHF. The CDR3 DNA reads TGTGCCAGCAGTTATGAGGTGGGTCAGCCCCAGCATTTT.

This clone was observed a handful of times. The chain employs TRBV6-5 and TRBJ2-1; D call uncertain. Germline CDR1 is MNHEY and CDR2 is SVGAGI. Trimming took off 6 bases at V and 3 bases at J, with 12 bases between the two ends. This CDR3 contains 14 residues. CDR3 residues: CASSNQAGYNEQFF. The CDR3 DNA reads TGTGCCAGCAGCAACCAGGCCGGCTACAATGAGCAGTTCTTC.

This chain joins TRBV29-1 and TRBJ2-3; D is perhaps TRBD2 (5 bases). V shed 0 bases and J shed 2 bases, with 15 bases lying between them. This CDR3 is 16 amino acids long. Germline V gene sequence: CDR1 SQVTM, CDR2 ANQGSEA. The CDR3 DNA reads as TGCAGCGTTGAAGATCTGGCGGGTAGGGACACAGATACGCAGTATTTT. Amino acids: CSVEDLAGRDTDTQYF.

This clone was observed once. V is TRBV13 and J is TRBJ2-7; D is possibly TRBD1 (5 bases). V lost 5 bases and J lost 7, with 12 bases in between. From germline, CDR1 is PRHDT and CDR2 FYEKMQ (reference sequence). The CDR3 totals 12 residues. CDR3 nucleotides: TGTGCCAGCAGCGCACAGGCTGGGGAGCAGTACTTC. Its protein is CASSAQAGEQYF.

V usage is TRBV5-6 and J usage is TRBJ2-2, with TRBD2 matching 9 bases. The CDR3 sequence is 14 residues long. Germline assignment: CDR1 SGHDT and CDR2 YYEEEE. V lost 1 base and J lost 6; bases outside the gene matches: 1. The CDR3 DNA reads TGTGCCAGCAGCTTGAGCGGGGGGCCCGGGGAGCTGTTTTTT. It translates to CASSLSGGPGELFF.

The rearrangement joins TRBV28 to TRBJ1-5; 8 nucleotides line up with TRBD1. With 5 bases clipped from V and 4 bases from J, the junction kept 10 bases outside the gene matches. Per the germline V gene, CDR1 is MDHEN and CDR2 is SYDVKM. The CDR3 is made up of 16 amino acids. CDR3 bases: TGTGCCAGCAGTGATAACAGGGGGATTGGGAATCAGCCCCAGCATTTT. As protein: CASSDNRGIGNQPQHF.

This chain joins TRBV4-3 and TRBJ2-6, with a weak D call TRBD1 (5 bases). Trimming left V 4 bases short and J 0 bases short, with 19 bases between. The CDR3 is made up of 19 amino acids. CDR1 and CDR2 (germline): LGHNA, YSLEER. The CDR3 here is CASSLIRASALSGANVLTF. The DNA of the CDR3 is TGCGCCAGCAGCCTAATCAGGGCGTCAGCCCTCTCTGGGGCCAACGTCCTGACTTTC.

The chain is built from TRBV18 and TRBJ2-3; perhaps TRBD1 as D (5 bases). There are 13 residues in the CDR3. Between the trimmed V and J ends, which lost 5 bases and 1 base, there was a span of 7 bases. The V gene's germline CDR1 is KGHSH and CDR2 LQKENI. CDR3 amino acids: CASSEGGTDTQYF. For the CDR3, the DNA is TGTGCCAGCTCAGAAGGGGGCACAGATACGCAGTATTTT.

This clone was seen just once. As DNA, the CDR3 is TGTGCCAGCAGTCAAACAGGGGGCCACTCACCCCTCCACTTT. This gives the protein CASSQTGGHSPLHF. V is TRBV9 and J is TRBJ1-6; 9 nucleotides align to TRBD1. CDR3 length: 14 amino acids. Germline-derived CDR1 and CDR2 are SGDLS and YYNGEE. J gave up 10 bases and V 5 bases, and 7 bases lay outside the gene matches.

The rearrangement uses TRBV19 and TRBJ1-1; no clear D gene. The germline V gene encodes CDR1 LNHDA and CDR2 SQIVND (reference sequence). The germline V and J ends were trimmed by 5 bases and 5 bases, with 18 bases remaining between them. This CDR3 comprises 15 residues. As DNA, the CDR3 is TGTGCCAGTAGTCCCGGACTGGGTAGGGAGACTGAAGCTTTCTTT. Protein sequence: CASSPGLGRETEAFF.

This clone showed up just once. The chain couples TRBV5-4 to TRBJ2-1; 10 nucleotides line up with TRBD1. Germline CDR1 reads SGHNT; CDR2 reads YYREEE (reference sequence). With V trimmed by 4 bases and J by 9 bases, 7 bases remained unmatched. This CDR3 spans 14 amino acids. CDR3 residues: CASSRGQGEGEQFF. CDR3 DNA: TGTGCCAGCAGCCGCGGACAGGGGGAAGGTGAGCAGTTCTTC.

This clone was observed a single time. The rearrangement uses TRBV2 and TRBJ1-5; unclear D gene. Trimming pared 3 bases from V and 0 bases from J, leaving 9 bases between. This CDR3 has 15 residues. CDR1 is SNHLY, CDR2 FYNNEI, per germline. CDR3 sequence: CASSEGRISNQPQHF. The DNA of the CDR3 is TGTGCCAGCAGTGAGGGCCGAATTAGCAATCAGCCCCAGCATTTT.

The rearrangement joins TRBV29-1 to TRBJ2-7, with a weak D call TRBD1 (6 bases). Trimming took off 7 bases at V and 2 bases at J, with 18 bases between the two ends. Looked up from germline, CDR1 is SQVTM and CDR2 is ANQGSEA. The CDR3 has 14 residues. The CDR3: CSDCTGTPTYEQYF. The CDR3 DNA is TGCAGCGACTGTACCGGGACACCGACCTACGAGCAGTACTTC.

This clone occurred once. This chain joins TRBV5-6 and TRBJ2-7; D is unclear. Looked up from germline, CDR1 is SGHDT and CDR2 is YYEEEE. Trimming cost V 0 bases and J 4 bases, with 8 bases left between them. This CDR3 has 13 amino acids. The DNA of the CDR3 is TGTGCCAGCAGCTTGGCCGGGTCGTACGAGCAGTACTTC. It yields the protein CASSLAGSYEQYF.

J is TRBJ2-7 and V is TRBV14, with 8 bases that match TRBD1. The V segment lost 5 bases and the J segment 0 bases; nucleotides outside the gene matches: 6. This CDR3 region has 15 residues. Germline V lookup: CDR1 SGHDN, CDR2 FVKESK. This chain's CDR3 is CASSAPGTGSYEQYF. CDR3 sequence (DNA): TGTGCCAGCAGCGCACCCGGGACAGGCTCCTACGAGCAGTACTTC.

This clone appeared a few times. The chain is built from TRBV4-2 and TRBJ2-5; a weak D match, TRBD1 (6 bases). Germline loops: CDR1 LGHNA, CDR2 YNFKEQ. The CDR3 contains 15 residues. The V and J ends lost 4 bases and 5 bases respectively, with 17 bases between them. CDR3 coding DNA: TGTGCCAGCAGCCTTCGTCCAGGGGCGGGCGAGACCCAGTACTTC. Protein product: CASSLRPGAGETQYF.